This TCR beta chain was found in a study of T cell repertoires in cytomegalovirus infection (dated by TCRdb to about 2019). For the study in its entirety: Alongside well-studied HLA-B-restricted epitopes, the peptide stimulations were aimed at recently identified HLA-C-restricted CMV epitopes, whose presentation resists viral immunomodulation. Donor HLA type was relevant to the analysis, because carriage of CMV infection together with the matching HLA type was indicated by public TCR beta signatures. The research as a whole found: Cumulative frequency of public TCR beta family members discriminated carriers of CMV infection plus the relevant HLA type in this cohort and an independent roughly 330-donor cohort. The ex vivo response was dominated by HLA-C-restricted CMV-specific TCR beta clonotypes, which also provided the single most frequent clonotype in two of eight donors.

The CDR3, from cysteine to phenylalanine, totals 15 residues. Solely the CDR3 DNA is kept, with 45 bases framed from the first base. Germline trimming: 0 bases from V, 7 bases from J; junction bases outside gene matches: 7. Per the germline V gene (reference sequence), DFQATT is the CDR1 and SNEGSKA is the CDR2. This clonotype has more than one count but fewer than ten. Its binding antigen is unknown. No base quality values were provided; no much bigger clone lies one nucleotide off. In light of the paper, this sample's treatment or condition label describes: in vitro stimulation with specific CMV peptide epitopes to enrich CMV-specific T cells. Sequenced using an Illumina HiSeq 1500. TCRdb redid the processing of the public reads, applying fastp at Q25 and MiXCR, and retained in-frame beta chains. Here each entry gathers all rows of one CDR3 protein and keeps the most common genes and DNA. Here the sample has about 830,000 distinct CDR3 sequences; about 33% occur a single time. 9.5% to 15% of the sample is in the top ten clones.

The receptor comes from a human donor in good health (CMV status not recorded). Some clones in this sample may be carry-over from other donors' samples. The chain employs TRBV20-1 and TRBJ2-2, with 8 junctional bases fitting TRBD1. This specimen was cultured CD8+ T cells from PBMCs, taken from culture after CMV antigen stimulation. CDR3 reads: CSARDRRQGYGELFF. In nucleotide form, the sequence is TGCAGTGCTAGAGATAGAAGACAGGGGTACGGGGAGCTGTTTTTT.